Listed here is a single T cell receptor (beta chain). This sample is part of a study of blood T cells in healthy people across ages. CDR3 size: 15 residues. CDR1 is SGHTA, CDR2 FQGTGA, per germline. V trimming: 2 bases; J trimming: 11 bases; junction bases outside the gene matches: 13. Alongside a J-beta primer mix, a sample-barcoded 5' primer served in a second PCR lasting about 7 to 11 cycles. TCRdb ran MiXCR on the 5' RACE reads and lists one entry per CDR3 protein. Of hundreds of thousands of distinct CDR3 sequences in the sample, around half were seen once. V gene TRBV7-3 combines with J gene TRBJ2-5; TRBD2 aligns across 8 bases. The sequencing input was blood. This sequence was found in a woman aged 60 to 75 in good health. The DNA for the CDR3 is TGTGCCAGCAGCTTAGAGGGGAGCGGGAGTCGGGAGCAGTACTTC. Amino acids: CASSLEGSGSREQYF. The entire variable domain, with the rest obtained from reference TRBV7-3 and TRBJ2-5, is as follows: GAGVSQTPSNKVTEKGKYVELRCDPISGHTALYWYRQSLGQGPEFLIYFQGTGAADDSGLPNDRFFAVRPEGSVSTLKIQRTERGDSAVYLCASSLEGSGSREQYFGPGTRLLVL.